This passage covers 2 T cell receptor beta chains from one sample sequenced in a study of type 1 regulatory T cells. TCRdb fed the reads into MiXCR, producing one record per CDR3 protein. The table lists tens of thousands of distinct CDR3 sequences, 12% of them singletons, with over 7.5% in the top ten. Their recognized antigens are unknown. Input material: cultured non-Tr1 T cells, either the whole culture or a sorted T cell fraction (not recorded which). These receptors were obtained from a human donor in good health.

This chain uses TRBV18 with TRBJ2-3; weak D call: TRBD1 (6 bases). The V gene's germline CDR1 is KGHSH and CDR2 LQKENI. The CDR3 has 15 amino acids. The germline V and J ends were trimmed by 3 bases and 2 bases, with 12 bases remaining between them. The CDR3 DNA sequence: TGTGCCAGCTCACCGACAGGCCCAATCACAGATACGCAGTATTTT. Amino acids: CASSPTGPITDTQYF.

The chain is built from TRBV28 and TRBJ2-1; 10 bases match TRBD2. J was trimmed by 1 base and V by 6 bases; bases with no gene match: 9. CDR3 length: 17 amino acids. Per the germline V gene, CDR1 is MDHEN and CDR2 is SYDVKM. CDR3 loop: CASRWASGSVSYNEQFF. The CDR3 DNA is TGTGCCAGCAGGTGGGCTAGCGGGAGTGTATCCTACAATGAGCAGTTCTTC.